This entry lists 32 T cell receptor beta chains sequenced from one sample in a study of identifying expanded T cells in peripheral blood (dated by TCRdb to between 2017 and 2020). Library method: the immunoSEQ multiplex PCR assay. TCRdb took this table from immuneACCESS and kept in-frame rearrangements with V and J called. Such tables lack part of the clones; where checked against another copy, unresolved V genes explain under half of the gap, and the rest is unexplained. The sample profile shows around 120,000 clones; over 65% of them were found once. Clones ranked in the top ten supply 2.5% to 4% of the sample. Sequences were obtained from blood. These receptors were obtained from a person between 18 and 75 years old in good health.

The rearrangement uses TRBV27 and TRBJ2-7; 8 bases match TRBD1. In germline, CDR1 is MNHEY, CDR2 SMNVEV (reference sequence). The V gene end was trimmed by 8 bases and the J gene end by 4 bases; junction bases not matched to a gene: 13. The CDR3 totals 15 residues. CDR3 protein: CASAYRGAGPYEQYF. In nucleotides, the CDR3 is TGTGCCAGCGCCTACAGGGGGGCTGGTCCTTACGAGCAGTACTTC.

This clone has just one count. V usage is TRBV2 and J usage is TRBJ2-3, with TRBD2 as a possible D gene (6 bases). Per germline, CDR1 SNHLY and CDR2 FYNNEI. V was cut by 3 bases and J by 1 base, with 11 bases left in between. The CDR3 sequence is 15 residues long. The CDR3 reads CASSEIGTGTDTQYF. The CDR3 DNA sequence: TGTGCCAGCAGTGAGATCGGGACTGGCACAGATACGCAGTATTTT.

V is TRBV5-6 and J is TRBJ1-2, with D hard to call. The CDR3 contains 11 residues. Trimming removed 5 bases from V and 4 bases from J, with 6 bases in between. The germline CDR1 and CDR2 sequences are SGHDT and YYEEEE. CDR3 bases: TGTGCCAGCAGTCAGAGCTATGGCTACACCTTC. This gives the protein CASSQSYGYTF.

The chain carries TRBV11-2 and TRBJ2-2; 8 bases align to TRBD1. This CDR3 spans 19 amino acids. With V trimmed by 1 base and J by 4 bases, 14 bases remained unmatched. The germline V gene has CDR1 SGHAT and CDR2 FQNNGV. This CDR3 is CASSLVMGSGGSSTGELFF. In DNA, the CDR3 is TGTGCCAGCAGCTTAGTCATGGGCTCAGGGGGCTCTAGCACCGGGGAGCTGTTTTTT.

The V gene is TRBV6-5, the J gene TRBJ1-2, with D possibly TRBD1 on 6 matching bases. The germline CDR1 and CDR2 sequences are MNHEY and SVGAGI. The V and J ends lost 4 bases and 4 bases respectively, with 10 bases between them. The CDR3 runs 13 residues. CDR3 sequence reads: CASSSQGPYGYTF. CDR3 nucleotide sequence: TGTGCCAGCAGTTCTCAGGGGCCCTATGGCTACACCTTC.

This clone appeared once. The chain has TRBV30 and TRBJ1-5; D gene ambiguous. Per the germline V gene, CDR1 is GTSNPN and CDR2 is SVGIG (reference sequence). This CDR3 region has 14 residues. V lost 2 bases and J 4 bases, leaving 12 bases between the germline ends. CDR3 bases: TGTGCCTGGAGTAAGATGGTACCAAATCAGCCCCAGCATTTT. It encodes CAWSKMVPNQPQHF.

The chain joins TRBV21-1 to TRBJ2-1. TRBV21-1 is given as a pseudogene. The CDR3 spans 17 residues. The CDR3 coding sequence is TGTGCCAGCAGCAAAGAGGGTTATCTGAAACCACACAATGAGCAGTTCTTC. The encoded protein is CASSKEGYLKPHNEQFF.

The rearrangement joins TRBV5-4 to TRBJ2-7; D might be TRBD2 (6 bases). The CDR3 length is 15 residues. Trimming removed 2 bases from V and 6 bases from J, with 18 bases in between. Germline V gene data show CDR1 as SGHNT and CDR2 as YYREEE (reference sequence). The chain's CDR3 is CASSFLTEGFREQYF. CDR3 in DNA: TGTGCCAGCAGCTTCCTGACGGAGGGGTTTCGCGAGCAGTACTTC.

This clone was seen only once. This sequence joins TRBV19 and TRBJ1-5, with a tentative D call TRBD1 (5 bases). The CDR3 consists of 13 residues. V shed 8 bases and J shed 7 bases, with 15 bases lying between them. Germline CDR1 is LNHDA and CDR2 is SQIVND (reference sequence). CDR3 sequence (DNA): TGTGCCAGTTCTCCCCAGGGTGGCCAGCCCCAGCATTTT. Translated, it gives CASSPQGGQPQHF.

DNA for the CDR3: TGTGCCAGCTCACCCAGCTCGGGGTTGCACGAGCAGTACTTC. It codes for CASSPSSGLHEQYF. The V gene is TRBV18, the J gene TRBJ2-7; D perhaps matches TRBD2 (5 bases). V was shortened by 3 bases and J by 5 bases, with 14 bases between the two germline ends. The CDR3 contains 14 residues. The germline V gene has CDR1 KGHSH and CDR2 LQKENI.

The CDR3 region is CASSPPVWDTGDEKLFF. CDR3 DNA sequence: TGTGCCAGCTCACCACCGGTATGGGACACCGGAGATGAAAAACTGTTTTTT. The rearrangement joins TRBV18 to TRBJ1-4, with D tentatively TRBD1 (6 bases). Trimming cost V 0 bases and J 6 bases, with 17 bases left between them. The CDR3 is 17 amino acids. CDR1 KGHSH and CDR2 LQKENI come from the germline V gene.

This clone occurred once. The CDR3 loop reads CASSPVDREDYEQYF. CDR3 bases: TGTGCCAGCTCACCTGTCGACAGGGAGGACTACGAGCAGTACTTC. The V call is TRBV18, the J call TRBJ2-7; D perhaps matches TRBD1 (7 bases). Germline loops: CDR1 KGHSH, CDR2 LQKENI. The CDR3 totals 15 residues. V was clipped by 3 bases and J by 3 bases, with 15 bases between them.

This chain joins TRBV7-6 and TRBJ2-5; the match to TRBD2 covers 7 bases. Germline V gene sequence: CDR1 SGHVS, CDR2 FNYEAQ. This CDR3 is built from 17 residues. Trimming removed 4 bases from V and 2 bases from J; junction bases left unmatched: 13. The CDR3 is CASSSTIIGGTQETQYF. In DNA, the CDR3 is TGTGCCAGCAGCTCTACAATAATCGGGGGGACTCAAGAGACCCAGTACTTC.

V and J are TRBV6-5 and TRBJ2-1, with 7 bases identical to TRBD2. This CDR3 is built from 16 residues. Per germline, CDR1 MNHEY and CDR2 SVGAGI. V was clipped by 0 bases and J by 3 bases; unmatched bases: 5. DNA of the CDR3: TGTGCCAGCAGTTACTCGGCCGGGGGGATCTACAATGAGCAGTTCTTC. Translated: CASSYSAGGIYNEQFF.

Written as DNA, the CDR3 is TGTGCCAGCAGCTTATCAAGACGACAGCTGCAAGAGACCCAGTACTTC. It translates to CASSLSRRQLQETQYF. The rearrangement links TRBV7-2 to TRBJ2-5, with a tentative D call TRBD1 (5 bases). V lost 2 bases to trimming and J lost 2 bases, with 15 bases between them. The length of the CDR3 is 16 residues. CDR1 is SGHTA, CDR2 FQGNSA, per germline.

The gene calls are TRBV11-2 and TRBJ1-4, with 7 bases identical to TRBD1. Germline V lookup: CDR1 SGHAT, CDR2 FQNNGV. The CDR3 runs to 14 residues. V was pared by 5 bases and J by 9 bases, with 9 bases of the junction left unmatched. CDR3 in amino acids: CASSRTGGEKKLFF. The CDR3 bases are TGTGCCAGCAGCCGGACAGGAGGGGAAAAAAAACTGTTTTTT.

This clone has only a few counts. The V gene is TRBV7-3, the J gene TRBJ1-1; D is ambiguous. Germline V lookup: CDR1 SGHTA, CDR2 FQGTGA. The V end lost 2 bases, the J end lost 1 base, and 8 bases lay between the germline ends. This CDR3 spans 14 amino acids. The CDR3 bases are TGTGCCAGCAGCTTATCGTACAGGAACACTGAAGCTTTCTTT. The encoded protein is CASSLSYRNTEAFF.

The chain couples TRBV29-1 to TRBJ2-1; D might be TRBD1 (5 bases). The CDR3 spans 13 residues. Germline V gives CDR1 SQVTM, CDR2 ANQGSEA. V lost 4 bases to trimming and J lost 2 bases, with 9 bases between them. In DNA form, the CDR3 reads TGCAGCGTTGCTAGGGGCACCTACAATGAGCAGTTCTTC. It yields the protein CSVARGTYNEQFF.

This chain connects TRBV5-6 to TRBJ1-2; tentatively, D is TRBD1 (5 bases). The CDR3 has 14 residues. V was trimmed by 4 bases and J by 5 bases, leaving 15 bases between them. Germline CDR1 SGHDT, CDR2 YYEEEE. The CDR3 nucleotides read TGTGCCAGCAGCCCCCGGCGGGGCGCTTATGGCTACACCTTC. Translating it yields CASSPRRGAYGYTF.

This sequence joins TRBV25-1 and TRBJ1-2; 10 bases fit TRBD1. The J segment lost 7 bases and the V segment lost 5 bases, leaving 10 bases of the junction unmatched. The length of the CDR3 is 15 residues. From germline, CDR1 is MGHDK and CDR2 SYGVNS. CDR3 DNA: TGTGCCAGCAGTCCCGATGGGACAGGGGTTGTTGGCTACACCTTC. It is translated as CASSPDGTGVVGYTF.

CDR3 DNA: TGTGCCAGCAGCTTAGTCCACGTAGGGGGAGGAGAAAAACTGTTTTTT. Its translation is CASSLVHVGGGEKLFF. The chain recombines TRBV7-9 with TRBJ1-4; D possibly corresponds to TRBD1 (6 bases). The CDR3 contains 16 residues. Trimming cost V 1 base and J 8 bases, with 17 bases left between them. In germline, CDR1 is SEHNR, CDR2 FQNEAQ (reference sequence).

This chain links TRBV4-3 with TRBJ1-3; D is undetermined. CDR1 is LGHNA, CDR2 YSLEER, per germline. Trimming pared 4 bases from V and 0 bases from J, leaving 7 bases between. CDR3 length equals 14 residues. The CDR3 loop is CASSLGGSGNTIYF. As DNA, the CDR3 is TGCGCCAGCAGCCTCGGAGGCTCTGGAAACACCATATATTTT.

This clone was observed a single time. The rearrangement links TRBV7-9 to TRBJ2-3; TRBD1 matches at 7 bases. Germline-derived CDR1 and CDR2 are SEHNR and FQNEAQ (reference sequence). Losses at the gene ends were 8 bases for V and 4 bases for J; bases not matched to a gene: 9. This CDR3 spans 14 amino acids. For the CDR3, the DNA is TGTGCCAGCGGATTGACAGGGCCGGCAGATACGCAGTATTTT. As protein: CASGLTGPADTQYF.

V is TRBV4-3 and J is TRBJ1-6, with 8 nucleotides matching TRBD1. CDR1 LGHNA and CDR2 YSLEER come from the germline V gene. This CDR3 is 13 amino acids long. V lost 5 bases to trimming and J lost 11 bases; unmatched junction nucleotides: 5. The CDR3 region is CASSGGRGPPLHF. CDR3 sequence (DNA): TGCGCCAGCAGCGGGGGCAGGGGGCCACCCCTCCACTTT.

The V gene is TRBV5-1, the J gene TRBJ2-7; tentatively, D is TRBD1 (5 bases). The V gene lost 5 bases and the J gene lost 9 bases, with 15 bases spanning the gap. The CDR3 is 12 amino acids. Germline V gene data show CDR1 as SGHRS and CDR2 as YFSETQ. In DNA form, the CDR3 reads TGCGCCAGCAGGGCAGGGCAAGGACGGCAGTACTTC. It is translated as CASRAGQGRQYF.

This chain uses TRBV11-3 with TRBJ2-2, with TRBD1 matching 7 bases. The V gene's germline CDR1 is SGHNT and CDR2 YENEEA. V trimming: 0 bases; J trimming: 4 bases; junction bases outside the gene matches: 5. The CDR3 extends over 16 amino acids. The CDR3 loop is CASSLDRGPSTGELFF. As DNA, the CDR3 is TGTGCCAGCAGCTTAGATAGGGGGCCCTCCACCGGGGAGCTGTTTTTT.

CDR3 DNA: TGTGCCAGCAGCTCGGACAGCTCTGGAAACACCATATATTTT. It translates to CASSSDSSGNTIYF. J is TRBJ1-3 and V is TRBV9, with D perhaps matching TRBD1 (6 bases). The CDR3 has 14 residues. Germline CDR1 is SGDLS and CDR2 is YYNGEE. V was clipped by 4 bases and J by 0 bases, with 8 bases between them.

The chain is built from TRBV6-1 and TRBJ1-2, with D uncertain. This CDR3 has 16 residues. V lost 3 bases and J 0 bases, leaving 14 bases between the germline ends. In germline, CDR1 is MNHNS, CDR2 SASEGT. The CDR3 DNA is TGTGCCAGCAGTGAGGGTCCTTTGTGGGCTAACTATGGCTACACCTTC. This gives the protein CASSEGPLWANYGYTF.

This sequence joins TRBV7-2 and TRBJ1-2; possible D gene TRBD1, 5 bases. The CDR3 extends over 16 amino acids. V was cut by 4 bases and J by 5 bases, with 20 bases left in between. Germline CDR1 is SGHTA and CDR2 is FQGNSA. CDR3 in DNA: TGTGCCAGCAGCTCCCCGTCCCGGTTTAAGGGGTATGGCTACACCTTC. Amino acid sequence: CASSSPSRFKGYGYTF.

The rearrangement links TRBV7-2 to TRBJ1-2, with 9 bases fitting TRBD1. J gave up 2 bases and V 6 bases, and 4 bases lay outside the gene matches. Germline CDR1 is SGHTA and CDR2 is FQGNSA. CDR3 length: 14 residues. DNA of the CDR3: TGTGCCAGCAGTCCGGACAGGGGCAACTATGGCTACACCTTC. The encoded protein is CASSPDRGNYGYTF.

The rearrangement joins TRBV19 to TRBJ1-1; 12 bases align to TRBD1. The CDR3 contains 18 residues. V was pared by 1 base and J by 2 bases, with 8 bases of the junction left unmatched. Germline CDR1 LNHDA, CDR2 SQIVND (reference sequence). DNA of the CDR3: TGTGCCAGTAGTATAGGTTGGGGACAGGGGGCCGCCAACACTGAAGCTTTCTTT. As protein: CASSIGWGQGAANTEAFF. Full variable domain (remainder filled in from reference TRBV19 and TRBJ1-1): DGGITQSPKYLFRKEGQNVTLSCEQNLNHDAMYWYRQDPGQGLRLIYYSQIVNDFQKGDIAEGYSVSREKKESFPLTVTSAQKNPTAFYLCASSIGWGQGAANTEAFFGQGTRLTVV.

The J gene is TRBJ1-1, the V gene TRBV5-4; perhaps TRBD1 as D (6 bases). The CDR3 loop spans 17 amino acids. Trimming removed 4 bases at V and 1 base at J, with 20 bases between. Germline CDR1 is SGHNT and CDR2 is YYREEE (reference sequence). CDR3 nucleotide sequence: TGTGCCAGCAGCGCCGGATTGACAGGTCTGGGGAACACTGAAGCTTTCTTT. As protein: CASSAGLTGLGNTEAFF.